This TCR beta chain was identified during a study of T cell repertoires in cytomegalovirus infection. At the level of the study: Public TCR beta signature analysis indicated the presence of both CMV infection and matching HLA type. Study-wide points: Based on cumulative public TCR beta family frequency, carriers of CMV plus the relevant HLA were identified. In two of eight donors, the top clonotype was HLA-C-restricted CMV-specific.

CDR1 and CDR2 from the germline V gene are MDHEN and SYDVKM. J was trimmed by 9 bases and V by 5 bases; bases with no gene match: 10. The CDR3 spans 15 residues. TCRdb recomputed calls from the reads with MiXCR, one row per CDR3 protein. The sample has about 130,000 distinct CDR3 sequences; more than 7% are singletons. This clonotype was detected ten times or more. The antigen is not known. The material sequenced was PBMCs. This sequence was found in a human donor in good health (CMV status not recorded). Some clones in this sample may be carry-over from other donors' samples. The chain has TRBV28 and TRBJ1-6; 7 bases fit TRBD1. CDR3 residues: CASSARQGKGSPLHF. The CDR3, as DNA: TGTGCCAGCAGTGCGCGACAGGGTAAAGGTTCACCCCTCCACTTT.